The clone carrying this T cell receptor beta chain occurred many times. One entry per CDR3 protein, called by TCRdb with MiXCR from the 5' RACE reads. The table records over 30,000 distinct CDR3 sequences, roughly 24% of them present only once. V lost 2 bases and J 2 bases, leaving 8 bases between the germline ends. The CDR3 contains 14 residues. CDR1 and CDR2 (germline): SGHRS, YFSETQ. The clonotype originates from a female donor with breast cancer. V usage is TRBV5-1 and J usage is TRBJ2-1, with D tentatively TRBD2 (6 bases). Sample: naive CD4+ T cells sorted from a lymph node. Specified subset: naive CD4+ T cells, CD4+CD45RA+CD25-. CDR3 nucleotides: TGCGCCAGCAGCTTTAGCGGTACCTACAATGAGCAGTTCTTC. Its protein product is CASSFSGTYNEQFF.